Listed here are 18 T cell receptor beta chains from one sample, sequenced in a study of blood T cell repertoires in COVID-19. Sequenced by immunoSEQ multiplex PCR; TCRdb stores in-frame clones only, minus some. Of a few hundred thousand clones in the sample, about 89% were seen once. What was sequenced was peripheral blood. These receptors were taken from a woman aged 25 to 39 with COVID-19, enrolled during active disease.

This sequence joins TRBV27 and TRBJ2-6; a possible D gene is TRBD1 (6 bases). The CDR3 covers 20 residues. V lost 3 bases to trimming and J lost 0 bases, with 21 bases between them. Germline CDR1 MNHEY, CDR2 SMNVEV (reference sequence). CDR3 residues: CASSFPKGQCSCSGANVLTF. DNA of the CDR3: TGTGCCAGCAGTTTTCCGAAAGGACAGTGCTCGTGCTCTGGGGCCAACGTCCTGACTTTC.

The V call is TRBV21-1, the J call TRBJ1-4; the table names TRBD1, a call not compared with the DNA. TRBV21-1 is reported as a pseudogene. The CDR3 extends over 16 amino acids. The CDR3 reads CASSIRTVATNEKLFF. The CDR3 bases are TGTGCCAGCAGCATCCGGACAGTAGCAACTAATGAAAAACTGTTTTTT.

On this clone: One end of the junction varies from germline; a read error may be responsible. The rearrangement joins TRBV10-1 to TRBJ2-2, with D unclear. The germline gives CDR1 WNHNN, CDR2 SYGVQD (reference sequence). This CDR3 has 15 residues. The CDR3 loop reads CASSGGSWNAGELFF. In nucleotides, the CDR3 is TGCGCCAGCAGTGGAGGCAGCTGGAACGCCGGGGAGCTGTTTTTT.

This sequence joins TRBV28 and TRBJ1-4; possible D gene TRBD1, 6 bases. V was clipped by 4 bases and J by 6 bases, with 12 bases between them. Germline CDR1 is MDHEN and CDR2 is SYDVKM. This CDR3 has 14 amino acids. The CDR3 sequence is CASSYGTMDEKLFF. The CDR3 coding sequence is TGTGCCAGCAGTTATGGGACAATGGATGAAAAACTGTTTTTT.

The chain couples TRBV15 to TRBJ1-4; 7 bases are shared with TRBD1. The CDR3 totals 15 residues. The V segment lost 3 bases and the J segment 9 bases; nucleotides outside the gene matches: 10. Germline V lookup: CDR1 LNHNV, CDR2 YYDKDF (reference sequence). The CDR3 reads CATSRDRSKGQKLFF. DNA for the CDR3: TGTGCCACCAGCAGGGACAGGAGTAAAGGTCAAAAACTGTTTTTT.

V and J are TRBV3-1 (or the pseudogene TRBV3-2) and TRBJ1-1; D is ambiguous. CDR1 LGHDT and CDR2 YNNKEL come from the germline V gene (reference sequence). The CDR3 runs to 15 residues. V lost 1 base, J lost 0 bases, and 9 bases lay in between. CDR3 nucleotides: TGTGCCAGCAGCCAAGGAACGGGAATGAACACTGAAGCTTTCTTT. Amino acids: CASSQGTGMNTEAFF.

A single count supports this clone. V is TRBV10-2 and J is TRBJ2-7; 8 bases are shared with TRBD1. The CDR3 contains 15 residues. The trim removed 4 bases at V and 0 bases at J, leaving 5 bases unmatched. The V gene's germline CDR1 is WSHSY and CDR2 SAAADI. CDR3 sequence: CASSGRDRTSYEQYF. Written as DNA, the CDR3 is TGCGCCAGCAGTGGGAGGGACAGGACCTCCTACGAGCAGTACTTC.

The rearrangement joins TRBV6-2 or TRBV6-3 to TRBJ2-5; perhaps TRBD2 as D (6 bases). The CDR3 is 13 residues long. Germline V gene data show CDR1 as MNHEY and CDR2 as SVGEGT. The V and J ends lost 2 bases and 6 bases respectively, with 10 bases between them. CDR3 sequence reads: CASSYGDWQTQYF. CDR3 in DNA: TGTGCCAGCAGTTACGGGGACTGGCAGACCCAGTACTTC.

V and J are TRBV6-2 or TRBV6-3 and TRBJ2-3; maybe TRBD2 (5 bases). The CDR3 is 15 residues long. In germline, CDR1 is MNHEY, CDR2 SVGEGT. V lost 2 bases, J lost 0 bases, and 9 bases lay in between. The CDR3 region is CASSYEDSSTDTQYF. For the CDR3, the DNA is TGTGCCAGCAGTTACGAGGACTCTAGCACAGATACGCAGTATTTT.

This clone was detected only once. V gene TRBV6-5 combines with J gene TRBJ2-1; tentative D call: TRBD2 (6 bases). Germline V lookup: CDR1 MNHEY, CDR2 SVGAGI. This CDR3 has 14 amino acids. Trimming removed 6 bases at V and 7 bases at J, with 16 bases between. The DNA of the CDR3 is TGTGCCAGCAGGGGGGACCGGGGGACGAATGAGCAGTTCTTC. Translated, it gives CASRGDRGTNEQFF.

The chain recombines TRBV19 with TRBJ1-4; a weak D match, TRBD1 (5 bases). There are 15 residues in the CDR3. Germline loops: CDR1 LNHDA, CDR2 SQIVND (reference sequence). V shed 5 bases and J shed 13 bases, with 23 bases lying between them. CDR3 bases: TGTGCCAGTAGTTGGGGAGGGGCCCCGAAGTTTGGACTGTTTTTT. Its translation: CASSWGGAPKFGLFF.

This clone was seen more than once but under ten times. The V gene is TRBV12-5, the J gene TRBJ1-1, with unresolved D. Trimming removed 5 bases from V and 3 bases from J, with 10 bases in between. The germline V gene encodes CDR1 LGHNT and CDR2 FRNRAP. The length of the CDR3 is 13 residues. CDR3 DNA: TGTGCTAGTGGTCCCGCGGCCGACACTGAAGCTTTCTTT. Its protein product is CASGPAADTEAFF.

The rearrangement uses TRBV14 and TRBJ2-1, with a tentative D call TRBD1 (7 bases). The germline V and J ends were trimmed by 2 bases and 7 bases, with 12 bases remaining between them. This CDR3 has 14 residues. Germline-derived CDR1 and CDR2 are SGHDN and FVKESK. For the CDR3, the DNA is TGTGCCAGCAGCCAACAGGGGGGCTATAATGAGCAGTTCTTC. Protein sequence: CASSQQGGYNEQFF.

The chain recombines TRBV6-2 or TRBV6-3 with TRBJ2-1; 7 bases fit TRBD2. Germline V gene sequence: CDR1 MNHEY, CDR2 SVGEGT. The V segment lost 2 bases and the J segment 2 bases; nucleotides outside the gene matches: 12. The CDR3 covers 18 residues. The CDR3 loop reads CASSYERERGVTYNEQFF. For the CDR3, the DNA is TGTGCCAGCAGTTACGAGCGGGAACGCGGGGTTACCTACAATGAGCAGTTCTTC.

CDR3 loop: CASSLASHQGTGELFF. CDR3 coding DNA: TGTGCCAGCAGCTTAGCAAGCCACCAGGGCACCGGGGAGCTGTTTTTT. The chain has TRBV7-8 and TRBJ2-2, with a tentative D call TRBD1 (5 bases). Trimming removed 0 bases from V and 4 bases from J, with 12 bases in between. This CDR3 region has 16 residues. Germline V gene sequence: CDR1 SGHVS, CDR2 FQNEAQ.

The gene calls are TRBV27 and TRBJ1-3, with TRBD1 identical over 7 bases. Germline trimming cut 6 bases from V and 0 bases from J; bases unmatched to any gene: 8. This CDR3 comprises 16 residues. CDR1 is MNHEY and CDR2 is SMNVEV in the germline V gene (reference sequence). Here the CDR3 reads CASSPTGPVSGNTIYF. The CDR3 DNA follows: TGTGCCAGCAGCCCGACAGGGCCGGTCTCTGGAAACACCATATATTTT.

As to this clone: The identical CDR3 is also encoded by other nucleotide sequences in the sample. The CDR3 protein is CASSVGLGTGELFF. The CDR3 DNA sequence: TGTGCCAGCAGCGTCGGACTGGGCACCGGGGAGCTGTTTTTT. V usage is TRBV9 and J usage is TRBJ2-2, with a weak D call TRBD2 (5 bases). The CDR3 consists of 14 residues. The V gene lost 2 bases and the J gene lost 4 bases, with 9 bases spanning the gap. Germline V gene data show CDR1 as SGDLS and CDR2 as YYNGEE.

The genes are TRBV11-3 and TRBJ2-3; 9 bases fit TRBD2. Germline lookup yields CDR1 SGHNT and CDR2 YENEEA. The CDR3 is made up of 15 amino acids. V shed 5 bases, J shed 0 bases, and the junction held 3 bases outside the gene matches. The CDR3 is CASSPSGGSTDTQYF. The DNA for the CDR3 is TGTGCCAGCAGCCCCAGCGGGGGGAGCACAGATACGCAGTATTTT.